This TCR beta chain appears in the sequencing data of a study of T cell responses to AZD1222 COVID-19 vaccine. Profiling relied on immunoSEQ multiplex PCR, and the TCRdb table lists in-frame clones only, not all of them. The repertoire consists of tens of thousands of clones, with around nine tenths occurring once and the leading ten covering about 5%. The CDR3 length is 14 residues. With 4 bases removed from V and 5 bases from J, the gap between germline ends came to 18 bases. The germline V gene encodes CDR1 SQVTM and CDR2 ANQGSEA. Sequencing used peripheral blood, obtained on day 0 of AZD1222 vaccination. The clonotype comes from an adult in good health. The chain is built from TRBV29-1 and TRBJ2-7; possibly TRBD2 for D (5 bases). The chain's CDR3 is CSVGRGIGSNEQYF. The CDR3 coding sequence is TGCAGCGTTGGACGGGGTATAGGGTCTAACGAGCAGTACTTC.